Included here is one TCR beta chain sequence, with context. The assay was immunoSEQ multiplex PCR, and TCRdb's table has in-frame clones only and misses some. This sample has about 710,000 clones; over 75% occur once, and the top ten carry about 0.0094%. The entry originates in a study of shared T cell receptors in the human thymus. Germline V gives CDR1 MDHEN, CDR2 SYDVKM. Trimming cost V 4 bases and J 0 bases, with 23 bases left between them. The CDR3 contains 19 residues. In addition, the sample was reused for a study of human thymus T cells. As reported in that work: Those donating were healthy Finnish infants in corrective surgery for congenital heart defects.

This chain uses TRBV28 with TRBJ2-3; D might be TRBD1 (6 bases). The receptor's source is a boy under three years old with a congenital heart defect. The sample was thymocytes. CDR3 nucleotide sequence: TGTGCCAGCAGTTCCACTAACATCGGACAGACCCCTAGCACAGATACGCAGTATTTT. Translated: CASSSTNIGQTPSTDTQYF.